This T cell receptor beta chain was sequenced during a study of metastatic and nonmetastatic thyroid tumors. Germline trimming cut 5 bases from V and 9 bases from J; bases unmatched to any gene: 6. Germline CDR1 and CDR2: DFQATT and SNEGSKA (reference sequence). The CDR3 is made up of 14 amino acids. Not a single patient had been given any form of treatment at any point before undergoing thyroid surgery. TCRdb used MiXCR to call clones anew from the PCR reads. The table includes some 29,000 clones, around a sixth detected once. Sequenced: blood. This clonotype was obtained from a female donor with papillary thyroid cancer or a benign thyroid nodule (not recorded which). Some clones in this sample may be carry-over from other donors' samples. V gene TRBV20-1 combines with J gene TRBJ2-1, with TRBD2 matching over 14 bases. The CDR3 nucleotides are TGCAGTGCTCGACTAGCGGGAGGGCTGGGTGAGCAGTTCTTC. The encoded protein is CSARLAGGLGEQFF.